This TCR beta chain was captured by sequencing in a study of T cells in Graves' hyperthyroidism and ophthalmopathy. Study observations and caveats: Blood also contained most expanded thyroid clonotypes above 0.001.

The CDR3 contains 14 residues. CDR1 SGHRS and CDR2 YFSETQ come from the germline V gene. V was pared by 1 base and J by 4 bases, with 8 bases between. This clonotype occurred a few times. Antigen specificity is unknown. Every diagnosis used clinical symptoms, serum thyroxine and TRAb, thyroid ultrasound and orbital computed tomography. Amplification targeted TCR beta CDR3 regions from RNA transcripts. An initial round of RT-PCR targeting the TCR CDR3 relied on the HTBI primer set. Using its own MiXCR run on the multiplex PCR reads, TCRdb lists one record per CDR3 protein. The table has around 350,000 distinct CDR3 sequences, approximately 13% seen once.

The clonotype was recovered from a woman younger than 35 with Graves' hyperthyroidism. The chain employs TRBV5-1 and TRBJ1-4; D remains ambiguous. Sequencing was carried out using blood. CDR3 in DNA: TGCGCCAGCAGCTTGTCACGGGGTAATGAAAAACTGTTTTTT. It specifies CASSLSRGNEKLFF.